This T cell receptor beta chain was recorded in a study of cytomegalovirus exposure and HLA in healthy donors. Study-wide results and caveats: At a 0.05 false discovery rate, a later analysis found around 17,000 TCR beta sequences to be associated with HLA alleles.

A note on this clone: Its specificity is not known.

The PCR contained 60 Vbeta and 13 Jbeta primers. Profiling relied on immunoSEQ multiplex PCR, and the TCRdb table lists in-frame clones only, not all of them. The profile shows some 270,000 clones, around 90% of them singletons. V shed 10 bases and J 3 bases; nucleotides not matched to a gene: 9. The germline CDR1 and CDR2 sequences are ENHRY and SYGVKD. This CDR3 region has 15 residues. The sequence was obtained from a girl between 2 and 10 years old in good health and CMV-seronegative. The rearrangement links TRBV10-3 to TRBJ2-3, with 11 bases identical to TRBD1. The sample comprised PBMCs. CDR3 DNA: TGTGCCACAAGCTCTGGGACAGGGGGGACAGATACGCAGTATTTT. Amino acids: CATSSGTGGTDTQYF.